The clone carrying this TCR beta chain was counted only a few times. This specimen belongs to a study of technical replicates of blood from a few donors. Only in-frame clones appear in the TCRdb table, and some are missing; sequencing was by immunoSEQ multiplex PCR. The profile shows 75,000 to 85,000 clones, approximately 80% of them singletons. The CDR3 runs to 15 residues. J gave up 8 bases and V 5 bases, and 11 bases lay outside the gene matches. The germline V gene has CDR1 SGHAT and CDR2 FQNNGV. Source material: PBMCs. This sequence was found in a human donor in good health. Some clones in this sample may be carry-over from other donors' samples. The J gene is TRBJ1-2, the V gene TRBV11-2, with 10 nucleotides matching TRBD1. Here the CDR3 reads CASSPDRGRIRGYTF. For the CDR3, the DNA is TGTGCCAGCAGCCCCGACAGGGGGCGAATCCGAGGCTACACCTTC.